This T cell receptor (beta chain) was sequenced in a study of T cells in tuberculosis. Study background: IGRA-negative adolescents, IGRA-positive adolescents with latent tuberculosis and adults with active tuberculosis formed this South African cohort.

V dropped 6 bases and J dropped 7; count of bases not matched to a gene: 7. Germline V gene lookup returns CDR1 SNHLY and CDR2 FYNNEI. The CDR3 extends over 13 amino acids. The protocol was immunoSEQ multiplex PCR, while the TCRdb copy is restricted to in-frame clones and leaves out a portion. The table has some 31,000 clones, 93% seen once. The V and J genes are TRBV2 and TRBJ1-1, with TRBD1 matching over 8 bases. Material for sequencing was PBMCs. The TCR sequence derives from a donor under 30 with latent tuberculosis or without tuberculosis infection. CDR3 nucleotides: TGTGCCAGCAGACCTACAGGGGGAAATGAAGCTTTCTTT. Translation gives CASRPTGGNEAFF.